Below are 9 T cell receptor beta chains sequenced from a single sample in a study of post-analysis software for immune sequencing data. Findings of the study overall: Five or six TRBV segments were significantly more frequent in patients than in controls. TRBV5-6, TRBV5-1 and TRBV20-1 were among these segments.

Unique molecular identifiers featured in each of the TCR beta cDNA libraries. In TCRdb, the PCR reads were re-called with MiXCR into one record per CDR3 protein. The data show roughly 400,000 distinct CDR3 sequences, with about 39% seen just once and approximately 7.7% held by the top ten. No antigens are known for them. Sequencing used blood. These receptors came from a girl aged 2 to 10 with multiple sclerosis.

This clonotype was counted only a few times. The gene calls are TRBV15 and TRBJ2-4; D might be TRBD1 or TRBD2, each matching 5 bases. The J call could be wrong; TRBJ2-7 is a better fit for the DNA end. The CDR3 has 13 amino acids. Germline-derived CDR1 and CDR2 are LNHNV and YYDKDF (reference sequence). Here the CDR3 DNA reads TGTGCCACCAGCAGAGACAGGGAGAGCGAGCAGTACTTC. This translates into CATSRDRESEQYF.

This clonotype has just a few counts. V is TRBV6-1 and J is TRBJ2-3; no clear D. Per the germline V gene, CDR1 is MNHNS and CDR2 is SASEGT. V lost 5 bases to trimming and J lost 6 bases, with 15 bases between them. CDR3 length equals 14 residues. The CDR3 nucleotides are TGTGCCAGCAGTTCTAGGGCTAGTAGGGATACGCAGTATTTT. Translation: CASSSRASRDTQYF.

The chain links TRBV4-3 to TRBJ1-2; D not resolved. The CDR3 length is 14 residues. V was pared by 0 bases and J by 2 bases, with 7 bases between. The germline gives CDR1 LGHNA, CDR2 YSLEER. CDR3 in DNA: TGCGCCAGCAGCCAAGAGGCAGAGAACTATGGCTACACCTTC. As protein: CASSQEAENYGYTF.

The sample holds a few counts of this clonotype. The gene calls are TRBV29-1 and TRBJ2-5, with a weak D call TRBD2 (6 bases). Germline V gives CDR1 SQVTM, CDR2 ANQGSEA. V gave up 4 bases and J gave up 1 base, with 10 bases separating them. This CDR3 is built from 13 residues. CDR3 DNA: TGCAGCGTTGTGGGGAGGTTCCAAGAGACCCAGTACTTC. Its protein product is CSVVGRFQETQYF.

CDR3 sequence reads: CASSLLTDYEQYF. The CDR3 DNA is TGCGCCAGCAGCTTGTTGACAGATTACGAGCAGTACTTC. V and J are TRBV5-1 and TRBJ2-5; D possibly corresponds to TRBD1 (5 bases). The J call may be incorrect, as the DNA end agrees better with TRBJ2-7. Germline values: CDR1 SGHRS, CDR2 YFSETQ. CDR3 length: 13 residues.

This clonotype was seen more than once but under ten times. The rearrangement uses TRBV6-5 and TRBJ2-1; D gene ambiguous. The CDR3 totals 14 residues. Trimming removed 2 bases at V and 3 bases at J, with 8 bases between. Germline V gene lookup returns CDR1 MNHEY and CDR2 SVGAGI. The CDR3 here is CASSYHAGYNEQFF. DNA of the CDR3: TGTGCCAGCAGTTACCACGCAGGCTACAATGAGCAGTTCTTC.

This chain uses TRBV10-2 with TRBJ2-5, with TRBD2 identical over 8 bases. The end of the DNA aligns better with TRBJ2-7, so the J call may be wrong. CDR1 is WSHSY and CDR2 is SAAADI in the germline V gene. The CDR3 contains 13 residues. The CDR3 nucleotides are TGCGCCAGCAGATACGGGAGGGACTACGAGCAGTACTTC. It translates to CASRYGRDYEQYF.

The chain uses TRBV29-1 and TRBJ2-1; 9 nucleotides match TRBD2. The J segment lost 6 bases and the V segment lost 4 bases, leaving 7 bases of the junction unmatched. The germline CDR1 and CDR2 sequences are SQVTM and ANQGSEA. This CDR3 spans 14 amino acids. The CDR3 spells CSVARTSEPNEQFF. For the CDR3, the DNA is TGCAGCGTTGCGCGGACTAGCGAACCCAATGAGCAGTTCTTC.

The chain recombines TRBV15 with TRBJ1-2; no clear D. Per germline, CDR1 LNHNV and CDR2 YYDKDF (reference sequence). Trimming removed 0 bases at V and 6 bases at J, with 17 bases between. The CDR3 sequence is 16 residues long. The CDR3 DNA reads as TGTGCCACCAGCAGAGATAGCGAGGGAATCAGTCATGGCTACACCTTC. Residues: CATSRDSEGISHGYTF. The full variable domain, with the rest looked up from reference TRBV15 and TRBJ1-2, is DAMVIQNPRYQVTQFGKPVTLSCSQTLNHNVMYWYQQKSSQAPKLLFHYYDKDFNNEADTPDNFQSRRPNTSFCFLDIRSPGLGDTAMYLCATSRDSEGISHGYTFGSGTRLTVV.